A single count supports the clone carrying this TCR beta chain. This record comes from a study of blood T cell repertoires in COVID-19. Study overall: Samples came from the United States, Italy and Spain, spanning acute and convalescent COVID-19. The cDNA or gDNA used as material had been derived from T cells, B-cell-depleted T cells, or PBMCs.

Original analysis: Amplification of reference gene primers was used by the study to estimate nucleated cell counts. Repertoires were generated with immunoSEQ multiplex PCR, while TCRdb's copy carries only in-frame clones and drops some. V and J calls and clone size come straight from that table; D and trimming were deduced from the DNA. This sample has 40,000 to 60,000 clones, with roughly 85% found just once. The CDR3 contains 18 residues. Per germline, CDR1 MDHEN and CDR2 SYDVKM. V was cut by 3 bases and J by 2 bases, with 23 bases left in between. The source of this sequence is a man aged 65 to 79 with acute or convalescent COVID-19. This chain connects TRBV28 to TRBJ2-7; D not resolved. Specimen: peripheral blood. The CDR3 loop is CASSFLPRQVTTTYEQYF. CDR3 sequence (DNA): TGTGCCAGCAGTTTTCTGCCCCGACAAGTAACCACCACCTACGAGCAGTACTTC.